This entry lists 8 T cell receptor beta chains sequenced from one sample in a study of beta chain features in type 1 diabetes. Every bit of the isolated RNA underwent reverse transcription, so sequencing read expressed TCRB transcripts. The assay was immunoSEQ multiplex PCR, and TCRdb's table has in-frame clones only and misses some. Of a few hundred thousand clones listed, under 13% are singletons. The sample comprised central memory CD4+ T cells from blood. The receptors derive from a man younger than 30 in good health.

This clone was counted between two and nine times. The chain links TRBV19 to TRBJ1-2; D might be TRBD1 (5 bases). The length of the CDR3 is 14 residues. Trimming cost V 3 bases and J 7 bases, with 15 bases left between them. Germline values: CDR1 LNHDA, CDR2 SQIVND (reference sequence). CDR3 nucleotides: TGTGCCAGTAGTATCCGGGGCTTCGGTTCTGGCTACACCTTC. As protein: CASSIRGFGSGYTF.

Only a few counts were recorded for this clone. The chain recombines TRBV9 with TRBJ2-1; no clear D. The CDR3 extends over 15 amino acids. Between the trimmed V and J ends, which lost 6 bases and 2 bases, there was a span of 15 bases. Germline V gene lookup returns CDR1 SGDLS and CDR2 YYNGEE. The CDR3 nucleotides read TGTGCCAGCACCCTTGGGATGGAAGCCTACAATGAGCAGTTCTTC. It codes for CASTLGMEAYNEQFF.

This clone was counted between two and nine times. The rearrangement uses TRBV18 and TRBJ2-1; 7 positions agree with TRBD1. V trimming: 0 bases; J trimming: 2 bases; junction bases outside the gene matches: 7. This CDR3 spans 17 amino acids. Germline V gene data show CDR1 as KGHSH and CDR2 as LQKENI. This chain's CDR3 is CASSPPSGTAPYNEQFF. The CDR3 nucleotides read TGTGCCAGCTCACCACCGTCCGGGACAGCTCCCTACAATGAGCAGTTCTTC.

There are many counts of this clone. The chain uses TRBV4-3 and TRBJ2-5; D is ambiguous. The V and J ends lost 0 bases and 5 bases respectively, with 10 bases between them. Per germline, CDR1 LGHNA and CDR2 YSLEER. The CDR3 consists of 14 residues. The CDR3 DNA is TGCGCCAGCAGCCAAGAAGGTAGTTCCGAGACCCAGTACTTC. Translated: CASSQEGSSETQYF.

The rearrangement links TRBV30 to TRBJ1-5, with D possibly matching TRBD1 (5 bases). With 2 bases removed from V and 4 bases from J, the gap between germline ends came to 12 bases. The CDR3 contains 14 residues. CDR1 is GTSNPN and CDR2 is SVGIG in the germline V gene (reference sequence). The CDR3 region has the DNA TGTGCCTGGAGTAGGACATCCCATAATCAGCCCCAGCATTTT. Translating gives CAWSRTSHNQPQHF. Full variable domain (remainder filled in from reference TRBV30 and TRBJ1-5): SQTIHQWPATLVQPVGSPLSLECTVEGTSNPNLYWYRQAAGRGLQLLFYSVGIGQISSEVPQNLSASRPQDRQFILSSKKLLLSDSGFYLCAWSRTSHNQPQHFGDGTRLSIL.

The chain employs TRBV27 and TRBJ2-5, with 7 bases fitting TRBD1. CDR1 and CDR2 from the germline V gene are MNHEY and SMNVEV (reference sequence). The CDR3 contains 13 residues. After removal of 8 bases from V and 2 bases from J, the junction contained 5 bases not matched to a gene. CDR3 region: CASSRQGQETQYF. The CDR3 DNA follows: TGTGCCAGCTCGAGACAGGGACAAGAGACCCAGTACTTC.

This clone was counted at least ten times. The J gene is TRBJ2-1, the V gene TRBV9; 8 nucleotides match TRBD1. Per germline, CDR1 SGDLS and CDR2 YYNGEE. CDR3 length: 15 residues. J gave up 0 bases and V 3 bases, and 2 bases lay outside the gene matches. The CDR3: CASSATGDSYNEQFF. In DNA, the CDR3 is TGTGCCAGCAGCGCGACAGGGGACTCCTACAATGAGCAGTTCTTC.

This chain links TRBV20-1 with TRBJ2-7, with D hard to call. CDR1 and CDR2 from the germline V gene are DFQATT and SNEGSKA (reference sequence). Trimming removed 0 bases at V and 3 bases at J, with 3 bases between. The CDR3 spans 11 residues. CDR3 nucleotides: TGCAGTGCTAGAGACCTCTACGAGCAGTACTTC. Amino acids: CSARDLYEQYF.